A selection of T cell receptor beta chains follows, all from one sample in a study of T cell responses to AZD1222 COVID-19 vaccine. Assay used: immunoSEQ multiplex PCR; TCRdb lists only in-frame clones, some missing. The sample has 120,000 to 150,000 clones; about 93% are singletons. The sequences come from peripheral blood, collected on day 0 of AZD1222 vaccination. Receptor source: an adult in good health. CDR3s include the opening cysteine and the closing phenylalanine or tryptophan. Fields, in order: clone size, J gene, CDR3 length, V gene, D gene, CDR3 DNA, CDR3 protein. A D gene is named only where the DNA matches it firmly. Clone size, where shown, is once, few, many, or a class for clones that have expanded.

- TRBJ2-7 13 TRBV5-6 - TGTGCCAGCAGCTTGGTACAGGAGTACGAGCAGTACTTC CASSLVQEYEQYF
- TRBJ1-4 14 TRBV7-9 - TGTGCCAGCTCCCGGGACGCCTCAAATGAAAAACTGTTTTTT CASSRDASNEKLFF
- TRBJ2-1 17 TRBV5-4 - TGTGCCAGCAGCTTGGGTGGTCGGGCGGTTGGGTACAATGAGCAGTTCTTC CASSLGGRAVGYNEQFF
- TRBJ2-2 14 TRBV12-5 TRBD2 TGTGCTAGCAAAACTAGCGGGAACACCGGGGAGCTGTTTTTT CASKTSGNTGELFF
- TRBJ2-2 15 TRBV7-8 TRBD2 TGTGCCAGCAGACGGGACTATACGAACACCGGGGAGCTGTTTTTT CASRRDYTNTGELFF
- TRBJ2-7 16 TRBV27 - TGTGCCAGCAGTCGTGGGCTGGGGGCGAGCTCCTACGAGCAGTACTTC CASSRGLGASSYEQYF
once TRBJ2-1 13 TRBV15 - TGTGCCACCAGCAGAGATGGATACAATGAGCAGTTCTTC CATSRDGYNEQFF
- TRBJ2-2 16 TRBV5-1 TRBD2 TGCGCCAGCAGCTTTGAGGCTAGCGGGAGTCCCGGGGAGCTGTTTTTT CASSFEASGSPGELFF
- TRBJ1-3 13 TRBV29-1 - TGCAGCGTTGAGTCGGTCTCTGGAAACACCATATATTTT CSVESVSGNTIYF
- TRBJ2-1 14 TRBV10-3 - TGTGCCATCAGTGAGGCCGGGACCTACAATGAGCAGTTCTTC CAISEAGTYNEQFF
- TRBJ1-6 15 TRBV2 TRBD1 TGTGCCAGCAGTAATAGGGACAGGGCTTCTTCACCCCTCCACTTT CASSNRDRASSPLHF
- TRBJ2-1 15 TRBV2 - TGTGCCAGCAGCAAAGCAGATAGGGTAAGCAATGAGCAGTTCTTC CASSKADRVSNEQFF
once TRBJ1-2 13 TRBV19 - TGTGCCAGTAGTAAAGACAGTAACTATGGCTACACCTTC CASSKDSNYGYTF
- TRBJ2-7 14 TRBV6-1 - TGTGCCAGCAGTGAACTCAGGGGAACCTACGAGCAGTACTTC CASSELRGTYEQYF
- TRBJ2-4 17 TRBV2 - TGTGCCAGCAGTGATGTGGGTGCGGGGTTAGCCAAAAACATTCAGTACTTC CASSDVGAGLAKNIQYF
once TRBJ2-7 16 TRBV23-1 - TGCGCCAGCAGTCACAATACTAGATCTCACTCCTACGAGCAGTACTTC CASSHNTRSHSYEQYF
few TRBJ2-2 12 TRBV2 - TGTGCCAGCCAGCCGTCCAGAGGGGAGCTGTTTTTT CASQPSRGELFF
- TRBJ1-1 15 TRBV7-9 - TGTGCCAGCAGCTTAACCGAAACCCGCAACACTGAAGCTTTCTTT CASSLTETRNTEAFF
- TRBJ2-2 16 TRBV6-2/TRBV6-3 TRBD2 TGTGCCAGCAGTTACAGGGCTAGCGGGAGCGACGGGGAGCTGTTTTTT CASSYRASGSDGELFF
- TRBJ2-7 14 TRBV5-1 - TGCGCCAGCAGCCCGGGGGCATTATCAAACGAGCAGTACTTC CASSPGALSNEQYF
- TRBJ2-1 17 TRBV11-2 TRBD2 TGTGCCAGCAGCTTAGAAGCCGGGGGGAGCTCCTACAATGAGCAGTTCTTC CASSLEAGGSSYNEQFF
once TRBJ1-2 15 TRBV6-6 - TGTGCCAGCAGTTATCGTCGGGCAGGGTCGGATGGCTACACCTTC CASSYRRAGSDGYTF
- TRBJ1-1 14 TRBV6-2/TRBV6-3 - TGTGCCAGCAGTTACAGCCGGACGAACACTGAAGCTTTCTTT CASSYSRTNTEAFF
- TRBJ1-5 14 TRBV3-1/TRBV3-2 - TGTGCCAGCAGCCCCACCGGATTCAATCAGCCCCAGCATTTT CASSPTGFNQPQHF
- TRBJ2-2 17 TRBV19 - TGTGCCAGTAGTATCTTAAGTGGAGGGGGCAGCACCGGGGAGCTGTTTTTT CASSILSGGGSTGELFF
- TRBJ1-2 16 TRBV5-5 - TGTGCCAGCGGTCCTCGGGGGGGCGCCCAGGGCTATGGCTACACCTTC CASGPRGGAQGYGYTF
- TRBJ2-1 16 TRBV5-8 TRBD1 TGTGCCAGCAGCTTGGTGGGGGACAGGATGTTTCGGGAGCAGTTCTTC CASSLVGDRMFREQFF
once TRBJ2-7 14 TRBV6-6 TRBD1 TGTGCCAGCAAAAAGGGACAGACCGGAGACGAGCAGTACTTC CASKKGQTGDEQYF
once TRBJ1-6 16 TRBV7-7 TRBD1 TGTGCCAGCAGCTTATTGCAGGGGGCGGAGAATTCACCCCTCCACTTT CASSLLQGAENSPLHF
- TRBJ2-1 12 TRBV12-3/TRBV12-4 - TGTGCCAGCAGTTTCGGGGAAACTGAGCAGTTCTTC CASSFGETEQFF
- TRBJ2-1 15 TRBV7-9 TRBD1 TGTGCCAGCAGCTTGCAAGAGACAGGGGACAATGAGCAGTTCTTC CASSLQETGDNEQFF
- TRBJ2-2 15 TRBV6-5 - TGTGCCAGCAGTTACTCCCGGACGCGGGCCGGGGAGCTGTTTTTT CASSYSRTRAGELFF
- TRBJ2-1 15 TRBV7-9 - TGTGCCAGCAGCTCCGCAGGGGTGTCCTACAATGAGCAGTTCTTC CASSSAGVSYNEQFF
- TRBJ1-1 14 TRBV6-5 - TGTGCCAGCACAAAGGGACGGACGAACACTGAAGCTTTCTTT CASTKGRTNTEAFF
once TRBJ1-3 12 TRBV7-2 - TGTGCCAGCAGCCCATCTGTGGTTCCCCGCCATTTT CASSPSVVPRHF
- TRBJ1-5 16 TRBV10-1 - TGCGCCAGCAGCCTCATAAGGGAATATAGCAATCAGCCCCAGCATTTT CASSLIREYSNQPQHF